This T cell receptor (beta chain) was sequenced in a study of blood T cell repertoires in COVID-19. How the authors handled the data: Researchers report that nucleated cell counts were estimated from reference gene primer amplification. Data came from immunoSEQ multiplex PCR; TCRdb stores just in-frame clones and leaves some out. V and J calls plus clone size are reproduced from that table; the DNA served to infer D and trimming. The sample yields under 110,000 clones, 76% seen once. CDR3 length equals 14 residues. V was cut by 5 bases and J by 5 bases, with 16 bases left in between. Germline-derived CDR1 and CDR2 are SGHDN and FVKESK. One Seattle source followed patients from active infection through their disease course.

This receptor was obtained from a man aged 80 or over with COVID-19, enrolled during active disease. Material for sequencing was peripheral blood. The genes are TRBV14 and TRBJ2-7; a weak D match, TRBD1 (6 bases). The CDR3 loop reads CASSSPSQGNEQYF. The CDR3 DNA sequence: TGTGCCAGCAGCTCCCCTTCGCAGGGGAACGAGCAGTACTTC.